The rows below give T cell receptor beta chains drawn from one sample of a study of OX40 agonist ivuxolimab in advanced cancers. Measured with immunoSEQ multiplex PCR; TCRdb has only the in-frame clones, and not every one. The sample contains tens of thousands of clones, approximately 90% of which appear only once. Sequenced material: CD4+ or CD8+ T cells sorted from blood, taken in a trial of the OX40 agonist ivuxolimab. The source of these receptors is an adult with an advanced solid tumor such as melanoma, head and neck, liver or kidney cancer. The CDR3 runs from the conserved cysteine through the conserved F or W. D genes are given only for firm matches. Clone size is given for some rows only: seen once, a few or many times, or a class if the clone is expanded.

clone_size,d_call,cdr3_length,v_call,j_call,cdr3_aa,cdr3_nt
NA,NA,13,TRBV5-5,TRBJ1-1,CASSLQANTEAFF,TGTGCCAGCAGCTTACAGGCGAACACTGAAGCTTTCTTT
once,TRBD2,14,TRBV30,TRBJ2-1,CAWSPTSGGDEQFF,TGTGCCTGGAGTCCGACTAGCGGGGGGGATGAGCAGTTCTTC
NA,TRBD2,14,TRBV10-3,TRBJ2-1,CASSGSSGYNEQFF,TGTGCCAGCTCTGGGTCTAGCGGGTACAATGAGCAGTTCTTC
NA,NA,16,TRBV27,TRBJ2-1,CASSGNGGEVRNEQFF,TGTGCCAGCAGTGGAAACGGGGGTGAGGTGAGAAATGAGCAGTTCTTC
NA,TRBD1,18,TRBV11-3,TRBJ2-2,CASSDSRWDREGTGELFF,TGTGCCAGCAGCGACAGCCGCTGGGACAGGGAAGGTACCGGGGAGCTGTTTTTT
few,NA,13,TRBV7-3,TRBJ1-1,CASSFQANTEAFF,TGTGCCAGCAGCTTCCAGGCGAACACTGAAGCTTTCTTT
NA,TRBD1,15,TRBV27,TRBJ1-5,CASSLRQGMGQPQHF,TGTGCCAGCAGCCTCCGACAGGGTATGGGTCAGCCCCAGCATTTT
few,NA,11,TRBV7-2,TRBJ2-2,CASSLDGELFF,TGTGCCAGCAGCTTAGACGGGGAGCTGTTTTTT
NA,TRBD2,17,TRBV7-9,TRBJ2-7,CASSSQLGLAGAHEQYF,TGTGCCAGCAGCTCTCAACTGGGACTAGCGGGAGCTCACGAGCAGTACTTC
NA,TRBD2,14,TRBV27,TRBJ2-3,CASRLAVRTDTQYF,TGTGCCAGCAGACTAGCGGTACGCACAGATACGCAGTATTTT
NA,TRBD1,13,TRBV28,TRBJ2-5,CATRTGGAETQYF,TGTGCCACCCGGACAGGGGGTGCAGAGACCCAGTACTTC
NA,NA,14,TRBV28,TRBJ1-5,CASSQGGTIQPQHF,TGTGCCAGCAGCCAGGGAGGGACAATCCAGCCCCAGCATTTT
NA,TRBD2,16,TRBV11-2,TRBJ2-1,CASSSGSGSSYNEQFF,TGTGCCAGCAGCTCCGGGAGCGGGAGCTCCTACAATGAGCAGTTCTTC
NA,NA,15,TRBV18,TRBJ2-1,CASSYRVGSNNEQFF,TGTGCCAGCTCATACAGGGTAGGATCGAACAATGAGCAGTTCTTC
NA,NA,12,TRBV5-1,TRBJ1-5,CASSLEGQPQHF,TGCGCCAGCAGCTTGGAGGGTCAGCCCCAGCATTTT
NA,NA,14,TRBV7-8,TRBJ2-3,CASSLAEGTDTQYF,TGTGCCAGCAGCTTAGCGGAGGGAACAGATACGCAGTATTTT
NA,NA,15,TRBV28,TRBJ2-7,CASSPRSSRSYEQYF,TGTGCCAGCAGTCCCCGGTCTAGCCGCTCCTACGAGCAGTACTTC
NA,NA,11,TRBV28,TRBJ2-3,CASSTTDTQYF,TGTGCCAGCAGTACCACAGATACGCAGTATTTT
few,TRBD2,16,TRBV27,TRBJ2-3,CASREASGLGPDTQYF,TGTGCCAGCAGGGAAGCTTCGGGACTAGGGCCAGATACGCAGTATTTT
NA,NA,12,TRBV2,TRBJ1-5,CASSEPPQPQHF,TGTGCCAGCAGTGAACCCCCACAGCCCCAGCATTTT
NA,NA,14,TRBV6-1,TRBJ1-2,CASSEMQALYGYTF,TGTGCCAGCAGTGAGATGCAGGCCCTCTATGGCTACACCTTC
NA,NA,12,TRBV28,TRBJ2-1,CASSHRDNEQFF,TGTGCCAGCAGTCACAGGGACAATGAGCAGTTCTTC
NA,TRBD1,16,TRBV7-2,TRBJ2-1,CASSSTRQGAGNEQFF,TGTGCCAGCAGCTCCACTCGACAGGGGGCTGGCAATGAGCAGTTCTTC
NA,NA,17,TRBV11-3,TRBJ1-5,CASSLNGGGRLGQPQHF,TGTGCCAGCAGCTTAAACGGGGGAGGTCGTTTAGGTCAGCCCCAGCATTTT
NA,TRBD1,13,TRBV30,TRBJ1-3,CACDRGAGNTIYF,TGTGCCTGTGACAGGGGCGCGGGAAACACCATATATTTT